Here is one T cell receptor beta chain with its context. This sample stems from a study of shared clonotypes between healthy human individuals. Only in-frame clones appear in the TCRdb table, and some are missing; sequencing was by immunoSEQ multiplex PCR. The table has approximately 2,300,000 clones, 80% to 95% seen once. The sequence was obtained from a man aged 18-30 years in good health. Some clones in this sample may be carry-over from other donors' samples. Input material: naive CD4+ T cells from PBMCs. Subset indicated: CD45RA+ positively selected.

This chain's CDR3 is CASRPRTPLNEQFF. In DNA, the CDR3 is TGTGCCAGCAGGCCTAGGACTCCTCTTAATGAGCAGTTCTTC. This sequence joins TRBV28 and TRBJ2-1; weak D call: TRBD2 (5 bases). This CDR3 region has 14 residues. Trimming stripped 6 bases from V and 7 bases from J, with 16 bases between. Germline CDR1 is MDHEN and CDR2 is SYDVKM.